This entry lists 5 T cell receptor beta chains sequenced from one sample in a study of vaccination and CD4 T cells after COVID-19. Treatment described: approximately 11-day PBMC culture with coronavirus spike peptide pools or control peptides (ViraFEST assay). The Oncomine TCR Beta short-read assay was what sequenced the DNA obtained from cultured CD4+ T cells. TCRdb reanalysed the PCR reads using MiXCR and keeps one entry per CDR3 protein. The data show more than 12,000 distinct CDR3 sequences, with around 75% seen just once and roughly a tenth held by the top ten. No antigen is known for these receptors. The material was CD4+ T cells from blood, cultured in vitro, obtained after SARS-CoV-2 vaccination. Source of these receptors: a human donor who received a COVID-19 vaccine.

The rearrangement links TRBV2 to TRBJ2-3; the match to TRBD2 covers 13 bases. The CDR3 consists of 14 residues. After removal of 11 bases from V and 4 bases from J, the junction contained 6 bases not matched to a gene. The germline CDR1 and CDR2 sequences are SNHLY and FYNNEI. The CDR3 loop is CALQGLAGSDTQYF. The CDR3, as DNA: TGTGCCCTCCAGGGACTAGCGGGGTCAGATACGCAGTATTTT.

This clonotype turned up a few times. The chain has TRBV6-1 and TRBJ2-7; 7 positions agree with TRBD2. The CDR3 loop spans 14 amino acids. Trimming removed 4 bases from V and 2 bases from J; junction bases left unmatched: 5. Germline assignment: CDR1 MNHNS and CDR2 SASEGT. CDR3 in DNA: TGTGCCAGCAGTGGGAGCGGGGATCCCTACGAGCAGTACTTC. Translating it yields CASSGSGDPYEQYF.

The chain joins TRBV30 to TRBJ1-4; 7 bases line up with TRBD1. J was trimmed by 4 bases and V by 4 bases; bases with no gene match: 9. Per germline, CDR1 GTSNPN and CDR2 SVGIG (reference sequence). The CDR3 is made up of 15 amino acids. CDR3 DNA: TGTGCCTGGAATCTCCACCAGGGGGTTAATGAAAAACTGTTTTTT. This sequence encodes CAWNLHQGVNEKLFF. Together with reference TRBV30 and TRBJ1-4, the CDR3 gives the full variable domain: SQTIHQWPATLVQPVGSPLSLECTVEGTSNPNLYWYRQAAGRGLQLLFYSVGIGQISSEVPQNLSASRPQDRQFILSSKKLLLSDSGFYLCAWNLHQGVNEKLFFGSGTQLSVL.

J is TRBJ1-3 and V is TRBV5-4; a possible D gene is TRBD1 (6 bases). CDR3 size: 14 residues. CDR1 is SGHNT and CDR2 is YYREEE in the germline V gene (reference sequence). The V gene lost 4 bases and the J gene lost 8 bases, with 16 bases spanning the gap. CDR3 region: CASSPGGAYHTIYF. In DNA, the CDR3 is TGTGCCAGCAGCCCCGGGGGGGCTTACCACACCATATATTTT.

As DNA, the CDR3 is TGCGCCAGCAGTCAACCGGGCAGACATGGAGATTCCTACGAGCAGTACTTC. Translation: CASSQPGRHGDSYEQYF. This chain uses TRBV23-1 with TRBJ2-7, with D unresolved. TRBV23-1 is an open reading frame, and its role is uncertain. The CDR3 covers 17 residues. V lost 2 bases and J lost 1, with 18 bases in between.